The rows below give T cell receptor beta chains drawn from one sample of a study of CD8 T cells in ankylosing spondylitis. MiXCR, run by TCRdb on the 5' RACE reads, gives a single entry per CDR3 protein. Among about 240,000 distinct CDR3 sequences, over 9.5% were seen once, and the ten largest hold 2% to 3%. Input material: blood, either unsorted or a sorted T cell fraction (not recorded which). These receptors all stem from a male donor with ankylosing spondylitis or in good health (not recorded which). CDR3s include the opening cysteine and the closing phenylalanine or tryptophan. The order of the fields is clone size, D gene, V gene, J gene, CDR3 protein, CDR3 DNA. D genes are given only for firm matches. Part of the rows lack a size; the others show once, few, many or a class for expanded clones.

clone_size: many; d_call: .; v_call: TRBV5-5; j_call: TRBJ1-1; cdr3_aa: CASSWAAVSNTEAFF; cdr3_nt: TGTGCCAGCAGCTGGGCCGCAGTTTCGAACACTGAAGCTTTCTTT
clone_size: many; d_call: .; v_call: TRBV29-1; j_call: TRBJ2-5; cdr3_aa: CSVEGTVPGGETQYF; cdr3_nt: TGCAGCGTTGAAGGGACAGTCCCCGGGGGAGAGACCCAGTACTTC
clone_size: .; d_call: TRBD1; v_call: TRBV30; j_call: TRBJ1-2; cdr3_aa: CAWNRGDRSYGYTF; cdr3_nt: TGTGCCTGGAACAGGGGCGACAGATCCTATGGCTACACCTTC
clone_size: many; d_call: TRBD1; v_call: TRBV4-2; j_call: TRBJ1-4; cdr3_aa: CASSQETGQPNEKLFF; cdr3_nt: TGTGCCAGCAGCCAAGAAACGGGACAGCCTAATGAAAAACTGTTTTTT
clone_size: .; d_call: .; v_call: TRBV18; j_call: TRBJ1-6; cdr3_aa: CASSPEERYNSPLHF; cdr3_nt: TGTGCCAGCTCACCGGAAGAGCGCTATAATTCACCCCTCCACTTT
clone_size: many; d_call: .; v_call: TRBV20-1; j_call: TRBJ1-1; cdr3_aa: CSARDGTLNTEAFF; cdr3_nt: TGCAGTGCTAGAGACGGGACATTGAACACTGAAGCTTTCTTT
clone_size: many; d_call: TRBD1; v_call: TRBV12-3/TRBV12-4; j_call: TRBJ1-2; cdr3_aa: CASSSRGTAEAYGYTF; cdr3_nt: TGTGCCAGCAGTTCGAGGGGGACAGCCGAGGCCTATGGCTACACCTTC
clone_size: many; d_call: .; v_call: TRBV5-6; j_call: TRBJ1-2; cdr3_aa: CASSGEVGGPNYGYTCYTF; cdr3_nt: TGTGCCAGCAGCGGTGAGGTCGGGGGCCCAAACTATGGCTACACCTGCTACACCTTC
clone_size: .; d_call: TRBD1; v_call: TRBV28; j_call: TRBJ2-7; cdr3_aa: CASSWPRDRGYEQYF; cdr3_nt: TGTGCCAGCAGTTGGCCCCGGGACAGGGGTTACGAGCAGTACTTC
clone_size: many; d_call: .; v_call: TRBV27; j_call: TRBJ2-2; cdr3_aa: CASSFGANTGELFF; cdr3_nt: TGTGCCAGCAGTTTCGGGGCGAACACCGGGGAGCTGTTTTTT
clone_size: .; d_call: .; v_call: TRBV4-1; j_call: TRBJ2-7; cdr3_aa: CASSQDPGTYEQYF; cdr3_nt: TGCGCCAGCAGCCAAGATCCGGGGACCTACGAGCAGTACTTC
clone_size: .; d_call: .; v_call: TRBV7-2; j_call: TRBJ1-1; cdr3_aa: CASRGSLNTEAFF; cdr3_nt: TGTGCCAGCAGAGGCAGCCTGAACACTGAAGCTTTCTTT
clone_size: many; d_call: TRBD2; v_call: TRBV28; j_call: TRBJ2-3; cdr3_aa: CASSWPERGGADTQYF; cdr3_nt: TGTGCCAGCAGTTGGCCAGAGCGGGGGGGCGCAGATACGCAGTATTTT
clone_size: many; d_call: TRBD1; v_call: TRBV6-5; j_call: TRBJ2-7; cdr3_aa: CASSLGQGFHEQYF; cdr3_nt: TGTGCCAGCAGTTTGGGACAGGGATTCCACGAGCAGTACTTC
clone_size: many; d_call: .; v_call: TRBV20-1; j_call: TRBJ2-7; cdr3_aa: CSALHREWTSYEQYF; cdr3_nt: TGCAGTGCCCTTCACAGGGAGTGGACCTCCTACGAGCAGTACTTC
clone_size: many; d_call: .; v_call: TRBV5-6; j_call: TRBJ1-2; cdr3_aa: CASSRRMTNYGYTF; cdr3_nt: TGTGCCAGCAGCCGCCGGATGACCAACTATGGCTACACCTTC
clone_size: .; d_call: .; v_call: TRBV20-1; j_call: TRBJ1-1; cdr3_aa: CSASGGTVNTEAFF; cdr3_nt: TGCAGTGCTAGCGGAGGGACGGTAAACACTGAAGCTTTCTTT
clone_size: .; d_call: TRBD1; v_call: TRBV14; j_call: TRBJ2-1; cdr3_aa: CASSRPGTGKNEQFF; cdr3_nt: TGTGCCAGCAGCCGGCCCGGGACAGGGAAGAATGAGCAGTTCTTC
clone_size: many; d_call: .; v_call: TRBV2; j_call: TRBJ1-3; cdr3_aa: CASTGNTIYF; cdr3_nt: TGTGCCAGCACGGGAAACACCATATATTTT
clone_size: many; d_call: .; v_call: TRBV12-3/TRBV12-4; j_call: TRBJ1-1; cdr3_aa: CASSLQLNTEAFF; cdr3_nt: TGTGCCAGCAGTTTGCAACTGAACACTGAAGCTTTCTTT
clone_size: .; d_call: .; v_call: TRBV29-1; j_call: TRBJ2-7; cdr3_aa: CSVAGTLPFYEQYF; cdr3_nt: TGCAGCGTAGCCGGGACTCTTCCCTTCTACGAGCAGTACTTC
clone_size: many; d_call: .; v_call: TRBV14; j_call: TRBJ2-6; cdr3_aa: CASSHGSPSGANVLTF; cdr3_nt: TGTGCCAGCAGCCACGGTAGTCCCTCTGGGGCCAACGTCCTGACTTTC
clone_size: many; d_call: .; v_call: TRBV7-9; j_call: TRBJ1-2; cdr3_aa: CASSAATVSDGYTF; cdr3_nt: TGTGCCAGCAGTGCAGCAACCGTTTCCGATGGCTACACCTTC
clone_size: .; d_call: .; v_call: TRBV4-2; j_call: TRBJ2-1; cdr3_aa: CAMSPGLTGNEQFF; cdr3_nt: TGTGCCATGAGCCCGGGGCTTACCGGCAATGAGCAGTTCTTC